One and the same sample provided the 29 T cell receptor beta chains below, sequenced in a study of blood T cell repertoires in COVID-19. Sequencing was performed with immunoSEQ multiplex PCR; in TCRdb, only in-frame clones are kept and a portion is missing. The data show 250,000 to 350,000 clones, approximately 86% seen once. The sequenced sample consisted of peripheral blood. The receptor source for this set is a man between 18 and 29 years old with active or convalescent COVID-19.

J is TRBJ2-1 and V is TRBV4-1; no clear D gene. V lost 0 bases to trimming and J lost 6 bases, with 6 bases between them. In germline, CDR1 is MGHRA, CDR2 YSYEKL. This CDR3 is 13 amino acids long. The CDR3 reads CASSQDRLNEQFF. The DNA for the CDR3 is TGCGCCAGCAGCCAAGACAGGCTCAATGAGCAGTTCTTC.

The rearrangement joins TRBV4-3 to TRBJ2-7, with a weak D call TRBD2 (6 bases). The CDR3 totals 18 residues. Germline loops: CDR1 LGHNA, CDR2 YSLEER. The V end lost 0 bases, the J end lost 5 bases, and 23 bases lay between the germline ends. As DNA, the CDR3 is TGCGCCAGCAGCCAAGATTTGGCCAGGGCGGGACCTTGGAACGAGCAGTACTTC. Translating gives CASSQDLARAGPWNEQYF.

Here the CDR3 reads CASSLTGGPETQYF. CDR3 in DNA: TGTGCCAGCAGCTTAACGGGGGGGCCAGAGACCCAGTACTTC. The rearrangement joins TRBV7-2 to TRBJ2-5; 8 nucleotides match TRBD2. Germline V gene data show CDR1 as SGHTA and CDR2 as FQGNSA. CDR3 size: 14 residues. The V and J ends lost 2 bases and 4 bases, in that order; junction bases with no gene match: 3. The full variable domain, with the rest looked up from reference TRBV7-2 and TRBJ2-5, is GAGVSQSPSNKVTEKGKDVELRCDPISGHTALYWYRQSLGQGLEFLIYFQGNSAPDKSGLPSDRFSAERTGGSVSTLTIQRTQQEDSAVYLCASSLTGGPETQYFGPGTRLLVL.

This clone was recorded once. The chain links TRBV4-3 to TRBJ2-7, with TRBD2 matching over 8 bases. CDR1 and CDR2 (germline): LGHNA, YSLEER. This CDR3 comprises 14 residues. J lost 3 bases, V lost 4 bases, and 5 bases had no gene match. The CDR3 region is CASSLGGGSYEQYF. In DNA, the CDR3 is TGCGCCAGCAGCCTAGGCGGGGGGAGCTACGAGCAGTACTTC.

This chain joins TRBV7-2 and TRBJ1-2; no definite D call. V gave up 0 bases and J gave up 1 base, with 6 bases separating them. Germline-derived CDR1 and CDR2 are SGHTA and FQGNSA. The CDR3 length is 14 residues. CDR3 loop: CASSLAGDNYGYTF. The CDR3 DNA is TGTGCCAGCAGCTTAGCGGGAGATAACTATGGCTACACCTTC. Drawing the rest from reference TRBV7-2 and TRBJ1-2, the complete variable domain is GAGVSQSPSNKVTEKGKDVELRCDPISGHTALYWYRQSLGQGLEFLIYFQGNSAPDKSGLPSDRFSAERTGGSVSTLTIQRTQQEDSAVYLCASSLAGDNYGYTFGSGTRLTVV.

The V and J genes are TRBV7-9 and TRBJ2-2; D gene ambiguous. CDR1 is SEHNR, CDR2 FQNEAQ, per germline (reference sequence). The CDR3 is 14 amino acids. Trimming left V 1 base short and J 4 bases short, with 7 bases between. As DNA, the CDR3 is TGTGCCAGCAGCTTAGAGTCGGGCACCGGGGAGCTGTTTTTT. Amino acids: CASSLESGTGELFF.

The chain combines TRBV3-1 (or the pseudogene TRBV3-2) with TRBJ2-1; 14 nucleotides align to TRBD2. V lost 0 bases, J lost 8 bases, and 6 bases stayed unmatched. The CDR3 covers 17 residues. Germline V gene data show CDR1 as LGHDT and CDR2 as YNNKEL (reference sequence). The DNA for the CDR3 is TGTGCCAGCAGCCAAGAGTGGACTAGCGGGGGGCTCGATGAGCAGTTCTTC. Translated, it gives CASSQEWTSGGLDEQFF.

This chain links TRBV6-5 with TRBJ2-3; weak D call: TRBD2 (6 bases). The CDR3 length is 14 residues. Germline CDR1 MNHEY, CDR2 SVGAGI. The germline V and J ends were trimmed by 8 bases and 4 bases, with 16 bases remaining between them. CDR3 sequence: CASCRTTSADTQYF. The CDR3 DNA sequence: TGTGCCAGCTGCAGGACTACGTCCGCAGATACGCAGTATTTT.

J is TRBJ1-2 and V is TRBV4-1, with 7 bases aligning to TRBD1. The CDR3 totals 15 residues. Germline assignment: CDR1 MGHRA and CDR2 YSYEKL. V shed 3 bases and J 5 bases; nucleotides not matched to a gene: 9. CDR3 amino acids: CASSHMGQSLYGYTF. The CDR3 DNA is TGCGCCAGCAGCCACATGGGACAGTCTTTATATGGCTACACCTTC.

The chain recombines TRBV5-1 with TRBJ1-2; 8 nucleotides agree with TRBD1. CDR1 is SGHRS and CDR2 is YFSETQ in the germline V gene. Unmatched junction bases numbered 13, after V lost 7 bases and J lost 5 bases. The CDR3 contains 15 residues. The CDR3 sequence is CASRLGETGAYGYTF. The CDR3 DNA reads TGCGCCAGCCGTCTGGGCGAGACAGGGGCTTATGGCTACACCTTC.

The genes are TRBV18 and TRBJ1-2, with 10 bases matching TRBD1. The CDR3 length is 17 residues. Unmatched junction bases numbered 7, after V lost 0 bases and J lost 3 bases. The germline V gene has CDR1 KGHSH and CDR2 LQKENI. The CDR3: CASSPPSGTGVDYGYTF. The CDR3 DNA reads TGTGCCAGCTCACCACCCTCCGGGACAGGGGTGGACTATGGCTACACCTTC.

This clone was seen a single time. This chain uses TRBV27 with TRBJ2-2, with 10 bases fitting TRBD1. The CDR3 covers 16 residues. The germline V gene has CDR1 MNHEY and CDR2 SMNVEV (reference sequence). Germline trimming cut 10 bases from V and 5 bases from J; bases unmatched to any gene: 13. CDR3 protein: CATKGQGVSWTGELFF. The CDR3 coding sequence is TGTGCCACCAAAGGACAGGGGGTATCGTGGACCGGGGAGCTGTTTTTT.

In this sample, this clone turned up many times. The chain carries TRBV7-9 and TRBJ2-5, with 12 nucleotides matching TRBD1. V dropped 1 base and J dropped 2; count of bases not matched to a gene: 2. Germline V gene lookup returns CDR1 SEHNR and CDR2 FQNEAQ (reference sequence). The CDR3 runs 16 residues. The CDR3 loop is CASSLGDRGLQETQYF. CDR3 DNA sequence: TGTGCCAGCAGCTTAGGGGACAGGGGGCTTCAAGAGACCCAGTACTTC.

The chain combines TRBV19 with TRBJ2-1; 9 nucleotides line up with TRBD2. The CDR3 has 15 amino acids. The V gene end was trimmed by 7 bases and the J gene end by 3 bases; junction bases not matched to a gene: 7. CDR1 and CDR2 from the germline V gene are LNHDA and SQIVND (reference sequence). CDR3 loop: CASTSIAGDYNEQFF. The CDR3 region has the DNA TGTGCCAGTACCTCGATAGCGGGGGACTACAATGAGCAGTTCTTC. Together with reference TRBV19 and TRBJ2-1, the CDR3 gives the full variable domain: DGGITQSPKYLFRKEGQNVTLSCEQNLNHDAMYWYRQDPGQGLRLIYYSQIVNDFQKGDIAEGYSVSREKKESFPLTVTSAQKNPTAFYLCASTSIAGDYNEQFFGPGTRLTVL.

The CDR3 DNA reads as TGTGCCAGCAGTACCTTGGGGGGTGTCCAGCCCCAGCATTTT. Its translation: CASSTLGGVQPQHF. V usage is TRBV27 and J usage is TRBJ1-5, with D possibly being TRBD1 (5 bases). Germline assignment: CDR1 MNHEY and CDR2 SMNVEV (reference sequence). V dropped 5 bases and J dropped 7 bases, with 15 bases sitting between them. This CDR3 region has 14 residues.

The chain joins TRBV2 to TRBJ1-4; D ambiguous. This CDR3 comprises 13 residues. V was clipped by 6 bases and J by 4 bases, with 9 bases between them. The V gene's germline CDR1 is SNHLY and CDR2 FYNNEI. CDR3 loop: CASRKTVNEKLFF. The DNA of the CDR3 is TGTGCCAGCAGAAAAACGGTTAATGAAAAACTGTTTTTT.

This chain joins TRBV7-8 and TRBJ2-1, with 7 nucleotides matching TRBD2. The CDR3 runs to 13 residues. Germline-derived CDR1 and CDR2 are SGHVS and FQNEAQ. The V gene end was trimmed by 3 bases and the J gene end by 6 bases; junction bases not matched to a gene: 2. The CDR3: CASSFGTTNEQFF. For the CDR3, the DNA is TGTGCCAGCAGCTTCGGGACTACCAATGAGCAGTTCTTC.

V and J are TRBV7-6 and TRBJ2-7; D is perhaps TRBD2 (6 bases). CDR1 is SGHVS and CDR2 is FNYEAQ in the germline V gene. The CDR3 runs 14 residues. V gave up 1 base and J gave up 5 bases, with 12 bases separating them. The CDR3 loop reads CASSLERGVHEQYF. CDR3 DNA: TGTGCCAGCAGCTTAGAACGCGGGGTCCACGAGCAGTACTTC.

J is TRBJ1-5 and V is TRBV5-6, with 7 bases that match TRBD1. The germline V gene has CDR1 SGHDT and CDR2 YYEEEE. The junction had 2 bases not matched to a gene; V was cut back by 3 bases and J by 5 bases. The CDR3 is 13 amino acids. The CDR3 here is CASSYTGDQPQHF. The DNA for the CDR3 is TGTGCCAGCAGCTACACAGGGGATCAGCCCCAGCATTTT.

The chain carries TRBV5-1 and TRBJ2-7; TRBD1 matches at 10 bases. The CDR3 is 14 amino acids. Germline trimming cut 3 bases from V and 3 bases from J; bases unmatched to any gene: 3. The germline gives CDR1 SGHRS, CDR2 YFSETQ. The CDR3, as DNA: TGCGCCAGCAGCTCGGGACAGGGGTACTACGAGCAGTACTTC. Translated: CASSSGQGYYEQYF. The full variable domain, rest sourced from reference TRBV5-1 and TRBJ2-7, is KAGVTQTPRYLIKTRGQQVTLSCSPISGHRSVSWYQQTPGQGLQFLFEYFSETQRNKGNFPGRFSGRQFSNSRSEMNVSTLELGDSALYLCASSSGQGYYEQYFGPGTRLTVT.

The J gene is TRBJ1-4, the V gene TRBV2; TRBD1 matches 7 bases. J gave up 2 bases and V 4 bases, and 4 bases lay outside the gene matches. Germline V lookup: CDR1 SNHLY, CDR2 FYNNEI. The CDR3 is made up of 15 amino acids. The CDR3, as DNA: TGTGCCAGCAGTGGGGTGACAGGGACTAATGAAAAACTGTTTTTT. Its protein product is CASSGVTGTNEKLFF.

The chain is built from TRBV3-1 (or the pseudogene TRBV3-2) and TRBJ1-1, with D possibly matching TRBD1 (6 bases). The V end was cut by 2 bases, the J end by 11 bases, with 24 bases between. CDR3 size: 16 residues. The germline V gene has CDR1 LGHDT and CDR2 YNNKEL (reference sequence). CDR3 sequence (DNA): TGTGCCAGCAGCCAAAGGACAGCGTTCGATGGGCTTGGGGCTTTCTTT. The encoded protein is CASSQRTAFDGLGAFF.

The CDR3 protein is CASSLSGGARSNQPQHF. Written as DNA, the CDR3 is TGTGCCAGCTCACTTAGCGGCGGGGCTCGGAGCAATCAGCCCCAGCATTTT. This sequence joins TRBV18 and TRBJ1-5; maybe TRBD1 (5 bases). V lost 4 bases to trimming and J lost 1 base, with 17 bases between them. The CDR3 length is 17 residues. The V gene's germline CDR1 is KGHSH and CDR2 LQKENI.

V is TRBV5-4 and J is TRBJ2-5; TRBD2 agrees at 10 bases. CDR1 and CDR2 (germline): SGHNT, YYREEE (reference sequence). CDR3 size: 15 residues. V lost 3 bases to trimming and J lost 2 bases; unmatched junction nucleotides: 4. The CDR3 reads CASSSVAGGQETQYF. CDR3 coding DNA: TGTGCCAGCAGCTCGGTAGCGGGGGGACAAGAGACCCAGTACTTC.

The chain links TRBV5-4 to TRBJ2-7; D is ambiguous. Trimming shortened V by 3 bases and J by 2 bases, and 15 bases separated the two germline ends. Per germline, CDR1 SGHNT and CDR2 YYREEE (reference sequence). CDR3 length: 15 residues. CDR3 in amino acids: CASSSRKERTYEQYF. CDR3 nucleotides: TGTGCCAGCAGCTCAAGAAAAGAGAGGACCTACGAGCAGTACTTC.

The genes are TRBV6-2 or TRBV6-3 and TRBJ1-2; 9 nucleotides line up with TRBD1. The junction had 9 bases not matched to a gene; V was cut back by 3 bases and J by 4 bases. The germline V gene has CDR1 MNHEY and CDR2 SVGEGT. The CDR3 has 16 residues. The CDR3 loop reads CASSYHGQGRSYGYTF. The CDR3 DNA reads TGTGCCAGCAGTTATCACGGACAGGGGAGAAGCTATGGCTACACCTTC.

The rearrangement joins TRBV7-2 to TRBJ2-3; TRBD2 matches 13 bases. Trimming cost V 6 bases and J 5 bases; bases outside gene matches: 8. Germline lookup yields CDR1 SGHTA and CDR2 FQGNSA. The CDR3 covers 16 residues. The CDR3 loop reads CASSRGLAGVKDTQYF. DNA for the CDR3: TGTGCCAGCAGTAGAGGACTAGCGGGGGTTAAAGATACGCAGTATTTT.

V is TRBV5-1 and J is TRBJ2-5, with 9 bases matching TRBD2. V gave up 7 bases and J gave up 5 bases; unmatched junction bases: 12. Germline CDR1 and CDR2: SGHRS and YFSETQ. This CDR3 is built from 15 residues. The CDR3 loop reads CASFPSGGRPETQYF. CDR3 in DNA: TGCGCCAGCTTCCCGAGCGGGGGGCGACCTGAGACCCAGTACTTC.

J is TRBJ2-3 and V is TRBV7-9; 9 bases align to TRBD2. The V and J ends lost 2 bases and 2 bases, in that order; junction bases with no gene match: 8. This CDR3 is built from 17 residues. Per germline, CDR1 SEHNR and CDR2 FQNEAQ (reference sequence). As DNA, the CDR3 is TGTGCCAGCAGCTTAAAGGCTAGCGGGGAGCTCACAGATACGCAGTATTTT. Amino acids: CASSLKASGELTDTQYF.